The rows below give T cell receptor beta chains drawn from one sample of a study of graft-versus-host responses after intestinal transplantation. Here immunoSEQ multiplex PCR was the method, and the copy in TCRdb shows in-frame clones only, minus some. Of more than 20,000 clones in the sample, less than 90% were seen once. Sequencing was performed on PBMCs, taken around 28 days after intestinal transplant. These TCRs come from a human patient who received an intestinal transplant, so some T cells may come from the graft donor. The CDR3 runs from the conserved cysteine through the conserved F or W. A D gene is named only where the DNA matches it firmly. Expanded clones are given a class, and other clones once, few, many or no size at all.

TRBV5-6	TRBJ2-1	NA	NA	TGTGCCAGCAGCTTGGATCCTTCGGTCAATGAGCAGTTCTTC	CASSLDPSVNEQFF
TRBV7-6	TRBJ2-7	TRBD2	NA	TGTGCCAGCAGCTTAGAAGGACTAGCGGGAGACCACGAGCAGTACTTC	CASSLEGLAGDHEQYF
TRBV7-3	TRBJ2-3	TRBD1	NA	TGTGCCAGCAGCTTAGAGGACAGGGGGAGGGATACGCAGTATTTT	CASSLEDRGRDTQYF
TRBV5-4	TRBJ2-5	NA	NA	TGTGCCAGCAGCTACTCAGCTCAAGAGACCCAGTACTTC	CASSYSAQETQYF
TRBV4-1	TRBJ2-3	NA	NA	TGCGCCAGCAGCCTAGGTCAGGTACGGACAGATACGCAGTATTTT	CASSLGQVRTDTQYF
TRBV7-8	TRBJ2-1	TRBD1	NA	TGTGCCAGCAGCTTAGTCCCGACAGGGTACTACAATGAGCAGTTCTTC	CASSLVPTGYYNEQFF
TRBV7-6	TRBJ2-7	NA	NA	TGTGCCAGCAGCCCTCGGGAAGACCCCTACGAGCAGTACTTC	CASSPREDPYEQYF
TRBV28	TRBJ2-5	TRBD2	NA	TGTGCCAGCAGACCTCTAACTAGCGGGAGAAGGCAGTACCAAGAGACCCAGTACTTC	CASRPLTSGRRQYQETQYF
TRBV19	TRBJ2-7	NA	NA	TGTGCCAGTAGTATAACGGAGGGTTCCGTCTACGAGCAGTACTTC	CASSITEGSVYEQYF
TRBV9	TRBJ1-2	NA	NA	TGTGCCAGCAGCGTAAACATTATAAGCCCCACTCATGGCCACACCTTC	CASSVNIISPTHGHTF
TRBV4-1	TRBJ1-6	NA	NA	TGCGCCAGCAGCCAACAGGCTAATTCACCCCTCCACTTT	CASSQQANSPLHF
TRBV7-9	TRBJ2-4	NA	once	TGTGCCAGCAGCTTAGACGGAAACATTCAGTACTTC	CASSLDGNIQYF
TRBV28	TRBJ2-7	TRBD2	NA	TGTGCCAGCAGTCGCGAACTAGCGGGAGGGCCCTACGAGCAGTACTTC	CASSRELAGGPYEQYF